These 4 T cell receptor beta chains came from one sample sequenced in a study of blood T cell repertoires in COVID-19. The repertoire was sequenced with immunoSEQ multiplex PCR; TCRdb's copy has only in-frame clones and lacks some. The sample carries over 200,000 clones, about 89% recorded once. Sequencing used PBMCs or T cells enriched from blood (not recorded which). Receptor source: a man aged 35 to 55 who had recovered from COVID-19.

The V gene is TRBV29-1, the J gene TRBJ1-2; D gene uncertain. The length of the CDR3 is 15 residues. Germline V gene data show CDR1 as SQVTM and CDR2 as ANQGSEA. V gave up 6 bases and J gave up 4 bases, with 21 bases separating them. CDR3 amino acids: CSVDIGEAEGYGYTF. Here the CDR3 DNA reads TGCAGCGTAGATATCGGGGAGGCGGAAGGCTATGGCTACACCTTC.

This clone appeared many times. This chain uses TRBV7-8 with TRBJ1-1; TRBD1 matches at 9 bases. Germline CDR1 is SGHVS and CDR2 is FQNEAQ. Germline trimming cut 4 bases from V and 0 bases from J; bases unmatched to any gene: 0. The CDR3 runs 14 residues. The CDR3 sequence: CASSWTGVNTEAFF. DNA for the CDR3: TGTGCCAGCAGCTGGACAGGGGTGAACACTGAAGCTTTCTTT.

This chain connects TRBV28 to TRBJ1-1; D is possibly TRBD1 (5 bases). The CDR3 spans 15 residues. Trimming took off 3 bases at V and 0 bases at J, with 11 bases between the two ends. Germline V gene sequence: CDR1 MDHEN, CDR2 SYDVKM. The CDR3 here is CASSLTVTMNTEAFF. The CDR3 nucleotides read TGTGCCAGCAGTTTGACAGTAACCATGAACACTGAAGCTTTCTTT.

The rearrangement links TRBV28 to TRBJ2-1, with 7 bases aligning to TRBD2. In germline, CDR1 is MDHEN, CDR2 SYDVKM. J was trimmed by 10 bases and V by 5 bases; bases with no gene match: 5. This CDR3 is built from 12 residues. The CDR3 here is CASSALASEQFF. For the CDR3, the DNA is TGTGCCAGCAGTGCACTAGCGTCGGAGCAGTTCTTC.